The entry that follows covers one TCR beta chain sequence. It has no known antigen specificity. Within one base of it there is no much larger clone, and no base qualities were kept. The data derive from a study of blood T cell repertoires in COVID-19 (dated by TCRdb to 2020 to 2022). Background for the entire study: The collaborator samples originated in the United States, Italy and Spain and spanned the acute and convalescent phases of COVID-19. The prospective study material was composed of cDNA or gDNA derived from T cells, B-cell-depleted T cells, or PBMCs. The dataset comprised deeply sampled blood TCRbeta repertoires from subjects exposed to, actively infected with, or recovered from COVID-19. The repertoires were made available in a free public database intended to serve as a resource for research on the immune response to SARS-CoV-2. Samples were obtained from the ongoing ImmuneRACE study (first 160 participants) and from 1,254 subjects provided by 6 global collaborators. A de-identified subject ID, COVID-19 status, age in years and sex were almost always included in the sample metadata. HLA class I and class II types, where available, came from metadata supplied by the sample provider rather than from assay-based typing. What the work shows at the level of the full study, not this receptor alone: The quantity of clinical and demographic metadata differed by source and by participant and was supplied without curation.

The immunoSEQ Assay, a bias-controlled multiplex PCR, was used to amplify TCRbeta CDR3 regions from genomic DNA. Per the authors' processing: Nucleated cell counts per sample were estimated from amplification of reference gene primers within the assay. To quantify the absolute abundance of each unique TCRbeta CDR3 rearrangement, sequence reads were collapsed and filtered. For each sample, productive Simpson clonality was calculated by taking the square root of Simpson's diversity index across productive rearrangements. TCRdb re-hosts the immuneACCESS table, in-frame sequences only. Its copies lack some clones; in the studies checked, an unresolved V gene accounts for under half of them, and the cause for the rest is not known. V and J calls plus clone size are reproduced from that table; the DNA served to infer D and trimming. This sample gives approximately 120,000 clones in total; 75% to 90% of them show up just once. The top ten clonotypes cover over 15% of the sample.

Spanning cysteine to phenylalanine, the CDR3 consists of 15 amino acids. Only the CDR3 DNA stays, 45 bases, in frame from base 1. V was cut back by 3 bases and J by 2 bases, leaving a gap of 14 bases between them. In the germline V gene, CDR1 corresponds to SGHDN and CDR2 to FVKESK. Enrolling through a virtual design, the prospective study's participants ranged in age from roughly 18 to 100 years and lived across roughly 23 United States geographic areas. In the prospective study, participants were assigned to cohorts based on the clinical history participants reported in a screening survey and a study questionnaire. ImmuneRACE Cohort 3 recovered participants were defined by two consecutive negative NP/OP PCR tests, healthcare professional clearance, or symptom resolution. Mobile phlebotomists in the prospective study collected whole blood, serum and a nasopharyngeal or oropharyngeal swab from every participant. Additional blood draws and questionnaires over an approximately 2-month period could optionally be provided by prospective study participants. Before DNA extraction, blood samples from the prospective study were shipped at room temperature or frozen.

The chain is assembled from TRBV14 and TRBJ2-7, with TRBD2 as a weak D call on 7 bases. The material sequenced was PBMCs or T cells enriched from blood (not recorded which). The source of this sequence is a man younger than 40 who had recovered from COVID-19. For the CDR3, the sequence is CASSHPREGAYEQYF. The sequenced DNA is TGTGCCAGCAGCCACCCCAGGGAGGGGGCCTACGAGCAGTACTTC. Reference TRBV14 and TRBJ2-7 genes cover what lies past the CDR3, so the full variable domain is EAGVTQFPSHSVIEKGQTVTLRCDPISGHDNLYWYRRVMGKEIKFLLHFVKESKQDESGMPNNRFLAERTGGTYSTLKVQPAELEDSGVYFCASSHPREGAYEQYFGPGTRLTVT.